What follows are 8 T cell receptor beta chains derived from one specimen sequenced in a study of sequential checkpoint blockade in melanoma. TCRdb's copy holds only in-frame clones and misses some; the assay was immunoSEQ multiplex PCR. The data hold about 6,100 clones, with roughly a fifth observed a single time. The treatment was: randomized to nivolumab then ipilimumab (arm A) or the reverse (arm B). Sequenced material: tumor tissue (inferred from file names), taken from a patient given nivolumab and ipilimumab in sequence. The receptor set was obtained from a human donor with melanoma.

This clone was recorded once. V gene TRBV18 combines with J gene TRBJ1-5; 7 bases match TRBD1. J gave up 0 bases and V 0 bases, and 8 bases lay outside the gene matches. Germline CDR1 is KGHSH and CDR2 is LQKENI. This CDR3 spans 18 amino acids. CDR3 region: CASSPPPPYRGSNQPQHF. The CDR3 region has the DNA TGTGCCAGCTCACCACCCCCTCCCTACAGGGGTAGCAATCAGCCCCAGCATTTT. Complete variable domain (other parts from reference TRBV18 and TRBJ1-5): NAGVMQNPRHLVRRRGQEARLRCSPMKGHSHVYWYRQLPEEGLKFMVYLQKENIIDESGMPKERFSAEFPKEGPSILRIQQVVRGDSAAYFCASSPPPPYRGSNQPQHFGDGTRLSIL.

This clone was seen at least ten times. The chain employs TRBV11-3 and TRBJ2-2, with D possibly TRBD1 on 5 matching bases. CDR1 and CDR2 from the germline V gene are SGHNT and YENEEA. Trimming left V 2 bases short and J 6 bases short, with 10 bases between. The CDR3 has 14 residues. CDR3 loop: CASSLSRAAGELFF. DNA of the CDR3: TGTGCCAGCAGCTTAAGCAGGGCAGCCGGGGAGCTGTTTTTT.

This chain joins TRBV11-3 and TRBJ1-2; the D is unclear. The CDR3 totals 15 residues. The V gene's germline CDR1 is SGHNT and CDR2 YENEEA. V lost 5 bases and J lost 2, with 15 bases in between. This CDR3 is CASSLPAGKNYGYTF. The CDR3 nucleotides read TGTGCCAGCAGCCTTCCCGCCGGGAAGAACTATGGCTACACCTTC.

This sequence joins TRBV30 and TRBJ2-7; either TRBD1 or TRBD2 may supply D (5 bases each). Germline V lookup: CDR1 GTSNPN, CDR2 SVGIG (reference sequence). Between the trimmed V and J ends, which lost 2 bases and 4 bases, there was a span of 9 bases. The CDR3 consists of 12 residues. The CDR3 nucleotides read TGTGCCTGGAGTCTGGGGGTGTACGAGCAGTACTTC. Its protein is CAWSLGVYEQYF.

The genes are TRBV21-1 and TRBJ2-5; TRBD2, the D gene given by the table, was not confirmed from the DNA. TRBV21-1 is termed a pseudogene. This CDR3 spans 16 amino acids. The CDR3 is CASSLVAGGLGETQYF. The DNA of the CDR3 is TGTGCCAGCAGTTTGGTAGCGGGGGGTCTGGGGGAGACCCAGTACTTC.

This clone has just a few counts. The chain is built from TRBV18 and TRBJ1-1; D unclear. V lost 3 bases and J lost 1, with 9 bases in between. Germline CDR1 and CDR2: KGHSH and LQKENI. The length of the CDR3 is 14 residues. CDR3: CASSPLQKNTEAFF. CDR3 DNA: TGTGCCAGCTCACCTCTCCAGAAGAACACTGAAGCTTTCTTT.

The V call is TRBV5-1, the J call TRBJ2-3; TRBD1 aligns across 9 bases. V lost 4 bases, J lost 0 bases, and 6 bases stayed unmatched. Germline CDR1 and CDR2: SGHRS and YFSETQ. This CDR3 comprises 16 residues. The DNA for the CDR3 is TGCGCCAGCAGCGCTCTAGGGACAGGGAGCACAGATACGCAGTATTTT. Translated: CASSALGTGSTDTQYF.

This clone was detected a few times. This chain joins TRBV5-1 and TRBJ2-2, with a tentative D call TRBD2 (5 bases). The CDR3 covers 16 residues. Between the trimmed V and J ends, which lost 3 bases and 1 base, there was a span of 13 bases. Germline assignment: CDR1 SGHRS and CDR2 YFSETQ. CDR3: CASSSGYTENTGELFF. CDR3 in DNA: TGCGCCAGCAGCTCGGGATATACAGAGAACACCGGGGAGCTGTTTTTT.